Sequencing of this TCR beta chain was carried out in a study of Tregs in tolerant kidney transplant recipients. Study outcomes and limitations: Biological reproducibility was not directly addressed, but technical replication error appeared minimal. Activated donor B cell expansion appeared to reveal the most relevant donor-specific TCRbeta repertoire.

CDR1 is MRHNA and CDR2 is SNTAGT in the germline V gene. V was cut by 10 bases and J by 3 bases, with 24 bases left in between. There are 17 residues in the CDR3. Repertoires were generated with immunoSEQ multiplex PCR, while TCRdb's copy carries only in-frame clones and drops some. The data show 110,000 or so clones, roughly 93% seen once. CD4+CD25+CD127- Tregs, CD4+CD25- non-Tregs, CD4 and CD8 cells were sorted. In its sample, this clone was seen once. Its antigen is not known. The sequenced sample was CD4+ T cells from blood. This receptor was taken from a human donor in good health. This chain connects TRBV6-4 to TRBJ2-2; D is possibly TRBD2 (6 bases). CDR3 region: CATLNPLTREHTGELFF. For the CDR3, the DNA is TGTGCCACCTTAAACCCCCTGACTAGGGAGCACACCGGGGAGCTGTTTTTT.